This T cell receptor beta chain was captured by sequencing in a study of blood T cell repertoires in COVID-19. About the study: COVID-19 samples, acute and convalescent, were from the United States, Italy and Spain.

How the authors handled the data: Nucleated cell counts were estimated from reference gene primer amplification. Data came from immunoSEQ multiplex PCR; TCRdb stores just in-frame clones and leaves some out. That table gives V, J and clone size, and the DNA gave D and trimming. The sample consists of approximately 190,000 clones, about 86% of them appearing once. Germline assignment: CDR1 SGHTS and CDR2 YDEGEE. The V gene lost 0 bases and the J gene lost 5 bases, with 9 bases spanning the gap. This CDR3 is 14 amino acids long. This TCR was recovered from a young man with active or convalescent COVID-19. This chain connects TRBV5-8 to TRBJ1-3, with a tentative D call TRBD1 (5 bases). The material sequenced was peripheral blood. The CDR3 DNA reads TGTGCCAGCAGCTTGGCCCCAGGGAGAAACACCATATATTTT. Amino acid sequence: CASSLAPGRNTIYF.